A single sample is the source of the 24 T cell receptor beta chains below, sequenced in a study of blood T cell repertoires in COVID-19. The repertoire was sequenced with immunoSEQ multiplex PCR; TCRdb's copy has only in-frame clones and lacks some. Among about 240,000 clones listed, 80% to 90% were seen once. Material for sequencing was peripheral blood. The receptors derive from a man between 60 and 75 years old with acute or convalescent COVID-19.

The chain is built from TRBV18 and TRBJ2-7; 7 nucleotides line up with TRBD1. Per germline, CDR1 KGHSH and CDR2 LQKENI. The CDR3 is 14 residues long. After removal of 5 bases from V and 6 bases from J, the junction contained 10 bases not matched to a gene. CDR3 loop: CASSYDRASREQYF. The CDR3 DNA is TGTGCCAGCTCATATGACAGGGCGTCCCGCGAGCAGTACTTC.

The chain recombines TRBV30 with TRBJ1-1; D not resolved. V was trimmed by 5 bases and J by 5 bases, leaving 12 bases between them. Germline CDR1 and CDR2: GTSNPN and SVGIG (reference sequence). The CDR3 consists of 12 residues. In nucleotides, the CDR3 is TGTGCCTGGTCAGAGGGAAGGACTGAAGCTTTCTTT. It translates to CAWSEGRTEAFF.

J is TRBJ2-3 and V is TRBV28; 12 bases agree with TRBD2. Germline V CDR1 and CDR2: MDHEN, SYDVKM. With 5 bases clipped from V and 9 bases from J, the junction kept 12 bases outside the gene matches. CDR3 length equals 16 residues. CDR3 sequence: CASSPRTSGAIWTQYF. CDR3 sequence (DNA): TGTGCCAGCAGTCCTAGGACTAGCGGGGCGATATGGACGCAGTATTTT.

The rearrangement links TRBV11-2 to TRBJ1-6, with D possibly matching TRBD1 (6 bases). With 6 bases removed from V and 10 bases from J, the gap between germline ends came to 16 bases. Germline V CDR1 and CDR2: SGHAT, FQNNGV. The CDR3 is made up of 14 amino acids. The CDR3, as DNA: TGTGCCAGCAGATTGACAGGATCGGAGTCACCCCTCCACTTT. Protein sequence: CASRLTGSESPLHF.

This clone has a handful of counts. The chain carries TRBV27 and TRBJ2-7; possible D gene TRBD2, 5 bases. The CDR3 is made up of 14 amino acids. Trimming removed 4 bases from V and 0 bases from J, with 10 bases in between. Germline loops: CDR1 MNHEY, CDR2 SMNVEV (reference sequence). CDR3 DNA sequence: TGTGCCAGCAGTTCAGCGGCTAGCTCCTACGAGCAGTACTTC. Translation gives CASSSAASSYEQYF.

The rearrangement joins TRBV28 to TRBJ1-1; maybe TRBD1 (6 bases). V was pared by 5 bases and J by 3 bases, with 16 bases between. Germline CDR1 MDHEN, CDR2 SYDVKM. This CDR3 has 15 residues. The CDR3 bases are TGTGCCAGCAGTACCCCAGGGGCAATTGACACTGAAGCTTTCTTT. This translates into CASSTPGAIDTEAFF.

CDR3 sequence: CASSLLISGTGNYGYTF. The CDR3 region has the DNA TGTGCCAGCAGCTTATTAATTTCCGGGACAGGGAACTATGGCTACACCTTC. This chain joins TRBV7-2 and TRBJ1-2; 9 bases are shared with TRBD1. This CDR3 comprises 17 residues. J was trimmed by 2 bases and V by 2 bases; bases with no gene match: 9. Germline CDR1 SGHTA, CDR2 FQGNSA.

This rearrangement joins TRBV29-1 to TRBJ2-5; the D gene is possibly TRBD2 (6 bases). Germline-derived CDR1 and CDR2 are SQVTM and ANQGSEA. V was clipped by 0 bases and J by 3 bases, with 17 bases between them. The CDR3 is 16 amino acids. The DNA of the CDR3 is TGCAGCGTTGAAGATCTTGCGGGACTGAGCAAAGAGACCCAGTACTTC. Its protein product is CSVEDLAGLSKETQYF.

The rearrangement links TRBV6-6 to TRBJ1-3; D is ambiguous. The V gene lost 1 base and the J gene lost 0 bases, with 10 bases spanning the gap. The CDR3 totals 16 residues. The germline V gene has CDR1 MNHNY and CDR2 SVGAGI (reference sequence). CDR3 DNA: TGTGCCAGCAGTTACTTTCAGGATCGCTCTGGAAACACCATATATTTT. Its protein product is CASSYFQDRSGNTIYF.

The table lists this clone with a count of one. The chain carries TRBV6-5 and TRBJ2-7; 7 bases align to TRBD1. Trimming removed 10 bases from V and 3 bases from J; junction bases left unmatched: 6. Germline CDR1 and CDR2: MNHEY and SVGAGI. The CDR3 spans 12 residues. DNA for the CDR3: TGTGCCATTCGGGACAGTAACTACGAGCAGTACTTC. It translates to CAIRDSNYEQYF.

Only one count was recorded for this clone. The chain employs TRBV30 and TRBJ2-5; possibly TRBD1 for D (8 bases). Germline V gene data show CDR1 as GTSNPN and CDR2 as SVGIG (reference sequence). The CDR3 is made up of 15 amino acids. The V and J ends lost 5 bases and 5 bases respectively, with 21 bases between them. In DNA form, the CDR3 reads TGTGCCTGGGGAAGGCCTGGACAGGGAGGGGAGACCCAGTACTTC. It yields the protein CAWGRPGQGGETQYF. Using reference TRBV30 and TRBJ2-5 for the parts outside the CDR3, the full variable domain is SQTIHQWPATLVQPVGSPLSLECTVEGTSNPNLYWYRQAAGRGLQLLFYSVGIGQISSEVPQNLSASRPQDRQFILSSKKLLLSDSGFYLCAWGRPGQGGETQYFGPGTRLLVL.

This clone came up a few times. The rearrangement links TRBV19 to TRBJ2-7; maybe TRBD2 (6 bases). The CDR3 totals 15 residues. Germline V gene sequence: CDR1 LNHDA, CDR2 SQIVND (reference sequence). V dropped 2 bases and J dropped 0 bases, with 11 bases sitting between them. The CDR3 DNA reads as TGTGCCAGTAGTATAAAGGGAGGCCACTCCTACGAGCAGTACTTC. Encoded protein: CASSIKGGHSYEQYF.

This clone was counted once. The chain's CDR3 is CASRVGEAYNEQFF. CDR3 DNA sequence: TGTGCCAGCAGGGTGGGGGAGGCCTACAATGAGCAGTTCTTC. V is TRBV2 and J is TRBJ2-1; a weak D match, TRBD2 (6 bases). Germline V CDR1 and CDR2: SNHLY, FYNNEI. Trimming removed 6 bases at V and 2 bases at J, with 11 bases between. CDR3 length: 14 residues. Looking up the rest from reference TRBV2 and TRBJ2-1 gives the full variable domain: EPEVTQTPSHQVTQMGQEVILRCVPISNHLYFYWYRQILGQKVEFLVSFYNNEISEKSEIFDDQFSVERPDGSNFTLKIRSTKLEDSAMYFCASRVGEAYNEQFFGPGTRLTVL.

This chain joins TRBV9 and TRBJ2-2, with TRBD2 identical over 7 bases. The trim removed 1 base at V and 3 bases at J, leaving 6 bases unmatched. CDR1 is SGDLS and CDR2 is YYNGEE in the germline V gene. The CDR3 is 16 amino acids. The CDR3, as DNA: TGTGCCAGCAGCGTAAGCAGCGGGACGTACACCGGGGAGCTGTTTTTT. Translated, it gives CASSVSSGTYTGELFF.

This clone has a handful of counts. One end of the junction fails to match germline, which may point to a read error. This chain connects TRBV7-7 to TRBJ1-2; D uncertain. CDR3 length: 15 amino acids. CDR1 and CDR2 from the germline V gene are SSHAT and FNYEAQ (reference sequence). CDR3: CASSFKVAGYYGYTF. The DNA for the CDR3 is TGTGCTAGCAGCTTCAAGGTAGCCGGATACTATGGCTACACCTTC.

The chain combines TRBV28 with TRBJ2-7; 7 nucleotides agree with TRBD1. Germline CDR1 reads MDHEN; CDR2 reads SYDVKM. Trimming cost V 4 bases and J 1 base; bases outside gene matches: 1. This CDR3 is built from 13 residues. CDR3 in amino acids: CASSSQGSYEQYF. CDR3 nucleotides: TGTGCCAGCAGTTCACAGGGGTCCTACGAGCAGTACTTC.

J is TRBJ2-1 and V is TRBV28, with 14 bases aligning to TRBD2. CDR1 is MDHEN and CDR2 is SYDVKM in the germline V gene. The CDR3 has 17 residues. The V gene end was trimmed by 5 bases and the J gene end by 8 bases; junction bases not matched to a gene: 11. The CDR3 protein is CASSTTRGLAGVYEQFF. CDR3 coding DNA: TGTGCCAGCAGTACTACACGGGGACTAGCGGGAGTATATGAGCAGTTCTTC.

The chain carries TRBV4-1 and TRBJ2-7; 11 bases are shared with TRBD2. The V and J ends lost 3 bases and 5 bases, in that order; junction bases with no gene match: 9. Germline lookup yields CDR1 MGHRA and CDR2 YSYEKL. The CDR3 length is 16 residues. CDR3 coding DNA: TGCGCCAGCAGCCAGAATGAACTAGCGGGAGATAACGAGCAGTACTTC. Residues: CASSQNELAGDNEQYF.

V is TRBV2 and J is TRBJ2-7, with 10 bases fitting TRBD2. Trimming took 8 bases from V and 4 from J; bases not matched to a gene: 8. The V gene's germline CDR1 is SNHLY and CDR2 FYNNEI. The CDR3 runs 14 residues. The CDR3 DNA reads TGTGCCAGCTCCCTAGCGGGAGAAACATACGAGCAGTACTTC. This codes for CASSLAGETYEQYF.

This clone has just one count. The DNA for the CDR3 is TGTGCCAGCAGTTACTTGCTAGCGGGAAACAATGAGCAGTTCTTC. It specifies CASSYLLAGNNEQFF. V is TRBV6-2 or TRBV6-3 and J is TRBJ2-1, with 9 bases aligning to TRBD2. The CDR3 has 15 amino acids. Germline CDR1 is MNHEY and CDR2 is SVGEGT. V shed 1 base, J shed 5 bases, and the junction held 3 bases outside the gene matches.

V and J are TRBV10-3 and TRBJ2-1, with 13 positions matching TRBD2. V lost 6 bases to trimming and J lost 2 bases; unmatched junction nucleotides: 7. Germline loops: CDR1 ENHRY, CDR2 SYGVKD. CDR3 length: 17 residues. CDR3 DNA sequence: TGTGCCATCAGGAGGGGACTAGCGGGACCACCCTACAATGAGCAGTTCTTC. Amino acids: CAIRRGLAGPPYNEQFF.

This clone was counted ten times or more. V usage is TRBV4-1 and J usage is TRBJ2-7, with D uncertain. Germline V CDR1 and CDR2: MGHRA, YSYEKL. The CDR3 consists of 14 residues. V was shortened by 0 bases and J by 1 base, with 7 bases between the two germline ends. The CDR3 region is CASSQDSLSYEQYF. CDR3 bases: TGCGCCAGCAGCCAAGATAGTCTGTCCTACGAGCAGTACTTC.

This clone was counted once. The V call is TRBV7-8, the J call TRBJ2-7, with TRBD2 matching over 7 bases. Per the germline V gene, CDR1 is SGHVS and CDR2 is FQNEAQ. J gave up 1 base and V 3 bases, and 12 bases lay outside the gene matches. This CDR3 is built from 17 residues. CDR3: CASSFRREKVVSYEQYF. The CDR3 region has the DNA TGTGCCAGCAGCTTTCGGCGGGAGAAGGTGGTGTCCTACGAGCAGTACTTC.

The chain joins TRBV7-2 to TRBJ2-7; D might be TRBD2 (5 bases). Trimming took off 2 bases at V and 1 base at J, with 9 bases between the two ends. Germline loops: CDR1 SGHTA, CDR2 FQGNSA. The CDR3 consists of 14 residues. CDR3 region: CASSLLTGSYEQYF. As DNA, the CDR3 is TGTGCCAGCAGCTTACTAACGGGGTCCTACGAGCAGTACTTC.